The rows below give T cell receptor beta chains drawn from one sample of a study of T cell repertoires in cytomegalovirus infection. Antigens of these TCRs are unknown. TCRdb fed the reads into MiXCR, producing one record per CDR3 protein. The table has fewer than 350,000 distinct CDR3 sequences, 25% to 30% seen once. Sequences were derived from cultured PBMCs, sampled from culture after CMV antigen stimulation. The receptors were gathered from a human donor in good health (CMV status not recorded). Some clones in this sample may be carry-over from other donors' samples. Both conserved end residues are part of each CDR3. D genes are given only for firm matches. Clone size is stated in some rows and not others, as once, few, many or a class when expanded.

>NA|TRBJ1-5|NA|TRBV6-1
CASSESRAQHF
TGTGCCAGCAGTGAATCAAGAGCCCAGCATTTT
>NA|TRBJ2-7|NA|TRBV28
CASSFRTESYEQYF
TGTGCCAGCAGCTTCCGGACAGAGTCCTACGAGCAGTACTTC
>many|TRBJ1-1|TRBD1|TRBV12-3/TRBV12-4
CASGDSQNTEAFF
TGTGCCAGCGGGGACAGCCAAAACACTGAAGCTTTCTTT
>many|TRBJ1-5|NA|TRBV4-1
CASSSEVRGQPQHF
TGCGCCAGCAGCTCGGAAGTCAGGGGACAGCCCCAGCATTTT
>NA|TRBJ2-2|TRBD1|TRBV12-3/TRBV12-4
CASSPRTRGLTSNTGELFF
TGTGCCAGCAGTCCACGGACAAGGGGGCTCACTTCTAACACCGGGGAGCTGTTTTTT
>few|TRBJ2-7|TRBD1|TRBV20-1
CSARRGDRGNEQYF
TGCAGTGCTAGGAGAGGGGACAGGGGCAACGAGCAGTACTTC
>NA|TRBJ1-5|NA|TRBV12-3/TRBV12-4
CASSLTGSHQPQHF
TGTGCCAGCAGTTTGACCGGATCTCATCAGCCCCAGCATTTT
>many|TRBJ1-2|TRBD1|TRBV5-1
CASSLTDREGNGYTF
TGCGCCAGCAGCTTAACAGACAGGGAGGGGAATGGCTACACCTTC
>few|TRBJ1-6|TRBD1|TRBV11-2
CASIQGLDSPLHF
TGTGCCAGCATACAGGGGTTGGATTCACCCCTCCACTTT
>NA|TRBJ2-2|NA|TRBV5-4
CASSLGLWLRGTGELFF
TGTGCCAGCAGCTTGGGTTTGTGGCTTCGAGGCACCGGGGAGCTGTTTTTT
>NA|TRBJ2-1|NA|TRBV7-2
CASSLPTTGNEQFF
TGTGCCAGCAGCTTACCCACGACGGGAAATGAGCAGTTCTTC
>NA|TRBJ1-1|NA|TRBV7-3
CASSPVPNTEAFF
TGTGCCAGCAGCCCGGTCCCGAACACTGAAGCTTTCTTT
>NA|TRBJ2-1|TRBD2|TRBV7-2
CASSFAGTSGRMYNEQFF
TGTGCCAGCAGCTTCGCCGGGACTAGCGGGAGGATGTACAATGAGCAGTTCTTC
>few|TRBJ1-1|NA|TRBV11-2
CASSLWAGGRMNTEAFF
TGTGCCAGCAGCTTATGGGCCGGAGGGCGGATGAACACTGAAGCTTTCTTT
>many|TRBJ1-4|NA|TRBV5-4
CASSVDSEKLFF
TGTGCCAGCAGCGTGGACAGTGAAAAACTGTTTTTT
>few|TRBJ1-1|NA|TRBV7-2
CASSPSRTGFTEAFF
TGTGCCAGCAGCCCCAGCCGAACAGGCTTCACTGAAGCTTTCTTT
>few|TRBJ2-5|NA|TRBV7-9
CASSLGGPVQETQYF
TGTGCCAGCAGCTTAGGGGGGCCAGTCCAAGAGACCCAGTACTTC
>NA|TRBJ2-1|NA|TRBV5-1
CASSLQYSYNEQFF
TGCGCCAGCAGCCTCCAGTACTCCTACAATGAGCAGTTCTTC
>NA|TRBJ1-2|NA|TRBV6-2/TRBV6-3
CASSFRKGSYGYTF
TGTGCCAGCAGCTTCCGCAAGGGTAGCTATGGCTACACCTTC
>few|TRBJ1-5|TRBD1|TRBV7-2
CASSFSGTGRGGQPQHF
TGTGCCAGCAGCTTTTCCGGGACAGGCCGTGGTGGTCAGCCCCAGCATTTT
>many|TRBJ2-1|NA|TRBV7-6
CASSSDGRSSYNEQFF
TGTGCCAGCAGCTCGGACGGCCGGAGCTCCTACAATGAGCAGTTCTTC
>NA|TRBJ2-7|TRBD1|TRBV6-2/TRBV6-3
CASSYRRQGPSYEQYF
TGTGCCAGCAGCTATAGACGACAGGGACCCTCCTACGAGCAGTACTTC
>many|TRBJ2-3|NA|TRBV15
CATSRSGAGSTDTQYF
TGTGCCACCAGCAGATCCGGGGCAGGGTCGACAGATACGCAGTATTTT